Listed below are T cell receptor beta chains from one sample, sequenced in a study of T cells in Graves' hyperthyroidism and ophthalmopathy. TCRdb called the multiplex PCR reads again in MiXCR, with one record for every CDR3 protein. The sample has approximately 480,000 distinct CDR3 sequences, roughly 20% seen once. Specimen: blood. The receptors shown here come from a man between 18 and 35 years old with Graves' hyperthyroidism. CDR3s include the opening cysteine and the closing phenylalanine or tryptophan. D genes are given only for firm matches. Size tells how often a clone was seen (once, few, many) or the class of an expanded clone, and some rows leave it out.

j_gene: TRBJ1-6; d_gene: -; v_gene: TRBV12-3/TRBV12-4; abundance: few; CDR3nt: TGTGCCAGCAGAGGGGAAGGATCCCTCCACTTT; CDR3aa: CASRGEGSLHF
j_gene: TRBJ2-2; d_gene: -; v_gene: TRBV6-1; abundance: -; CDR3nt: TGTGCCAGCAGCGGCCCTTTCTTATGGGGTGGGGAGCTGTTTTTT; CDR3aa: CASSGPFLWGGELFF
j_gene: TRBJ2-7; d_gene: TRBD2; v_gene: TRBV28; abundance: many; CDR3nt: TGTGCCAGCAGACGACTAGCGGGCCCAGTGGGGCAGTACTTC; CDR3aa: CASRRLAGPVGQYF
j_gene: TRBJ2-2; d_gene: -; v_gene: TRBV19; abundance: many; CDR3nt: TGTGCCAGTAGTATGGGGATGAGCACCGGGGAGCTGTTTTTT; CDR3aa: CASSMGMSTGELFF
j_gene: TRBJ2-7; d_gene: TRBD1; v_gene: TRBV28; abundance: few; CDR3nt: TGTGCCAGCACCACAGGGGGCGGTTACGAGCAGTACTTC; CDR3aa: CASTTGGGYEQYF
j_gene: TRBJ1-3; d_gene: -; v_gene: TRBV9; abundance: -; CDR3nt: TGTGCCAGCAGCCCAGGTTTCTCTGGAAACACCATATATTTT; CDR3aa: CASSPGFSGNTIYF
j_gene: TRBJ2-4; d_gene: -; v_gene: TRBV5-1; abundance: many; CDR3nt: -; CDR3aa: CASSVGQGAKNIKYF
j_gene: TRBJ1-6; d_gene: -; v_gene: TRBV12-3/TRBV12-4; abundance: many; CDR3nt: TGTGCCAGCAGTTTAGGGGTGTATAATTCACCCCTCCACTTT; CDR3aa: CASSLGVYNSPLHF
j_gene: TRBJ1-2; d_gene: TRBD1; v_gene: TRBV2; abundance: few; CDR3nt: TGTGCCAGCATAGGGACAGGGGCGTTGTCATTCGGTGGCTACACCTTC; CDR3aa: CASIGTGALSFGGYTF
j_gene: TRBJ2-5; d_gene: -; v_gene: TRBV30; abundance: -; CDR3nt: TGTGCCTGGGCGACCACCTACCAAGAGACCCAGTACTTC; CDR3aa: CAWATTYQETQYF
j_gene: TRBJ2-2; d_gene: -; v_gene: TRBV12-3/TRBV12-4; abundance: -; CDR3nt: TGTGCCAGCAGTCCGCGTGCTCAGCCGGGGACCGGGGAGCTGTTTTTT; CDR3aa: CASSPRAQPGTGELFF
j_gene: TRBJ1-2; d_gene: -; v_gene: TRBV2; abundance: many; CDR3nt: TGTGCCAGCAGTGATCCCGCAGGAGACTATGGCTACACCTTC; CDR3aa: CASSDPAGDYGYTF
j_gene: TRBJ2-4; d_gene: -; v_gene: TRBV12-3/TRBV12-4; abundance: many; CDR3nt: TGTGCCAGCAGTCTACTCGCAGCCAAAAACATTCAGTACTTC; CDR3aa: CASSLLAAKNIQYF
j_gene: TRBJ2-2; d_gene: -; v_gene: TRBV30; abundance: -; CDR3nt: TGTGCCTGGACCCGACCCTTTAGGACAGTGAACACCGGGGAGCTGTTTTTT; CDR3aa: CAWTRPFRTVNTGELFF
j_gene: TRBJ1-1; d_gene: TRBD1; v_gene: TRBV19; abundance: many; CDR3nt: TGTGCCAGTAGTATAACAGGGGCGACGAACACTGAAGCTTTCTTT; CDR3aa: CASSITGATNTEAFF
j_gene: TRBJ2-7; d_gene: TRBD2; v_gene: TRBV6-5; abundance: many; CDR3nt: TGTGCCAGCAGGGCAGGGACTAGCGACCCCAGGGCCATTTACGAGCAGTACTTC; CDR3aa: CASRAGTSDPRAIYEQYF
j_gene: TRBJ2-7; d_gene: -; v_gene: TRBV6-1; abundance: many; CDR3nt: TGTGCCAGCAGTGCCCGACAGGTCTTTAGGGAGCAGTACTTC; CDR3aa: CASSARQVFREQYF
j_gene: TRBJ1-5; d_gene: -; v_gene: TRBV27; abundance: many; CDR3nt: TGTGCCAGCAGTTTCGGAGGGTTCGATCAGCCCCAGCATTTT; CDR3aa: CASSFGGFDQPQHF
j_gene: TRBJ2-5; d_gene: TRBD2; v_gene: TRBV7-3; abundance: once; CDR3nt: TGTGCCAGCAGCCCCACAGCGGGAGCAGCAGAGACCCAGTACTTC; CDR3aa: CASSPTAGAAETQYF
j_gene: TRBJ1-5; d_gene: TRBD1; v_gene: TRBV6-2/TRBV6-3; abundance: -; CDR3nt: TGTGCCAGCAGTTACACAGGGGGCAACCCTACCCTCTATAGCAATCAGCCCCAGCATTTT; CDR3aa: CASSYTGGNPTLYSNQPQHF
j_gene: TRBJ1-2; d_gene: -; v_gene: TRBV29-1; abundance: many; CDR3nt: TGCAGCGTTGTTGGCAATTTGGAGGGCTACACCTTC; CDR3aa: CSVVGNLEGYTF
j_gene: TRBJ2-7; d_gene: -; v_gene: TRBV5-1; abundance: few; CDR3nt: TGCGCCAGCAGCTTGGAGGGGATTGACTACGAGCAGTACTTC; CDR3aa: CASSLEGIDYEQYF
j_gene: TRBJ1-5; d_gene: -; v_gene: TRBV28; abundance: -; CDR3nt: TGTGCCAGCACTCCTCAAGGGAGTCAGCCCCAGCATTTT; CDR3aa: CASTPQGSQPQHF
j_gene: TRBJ2-5; d_gene: TRBD1; v_gene: TRBV9; abundance: once; CDR3nt: TGTGCCAGCAGCGTAGACTCTCAGGGGGCGCGGGAGACCCAGTACTTC; CDR3aa: CASSVDSQGARETQYF
j_gene: TRBJ1-1; d_gene: -; v_gene: TRBV29-1; abundance: many; CDR3nt: TGCACCATCTTCCGTTGGGGAATGGGCACTGAAGCTTTCTTT; CDR3aa: CTIFRWGMGTEAFF
j_gene: TRBJ2-7; d_gene: -; v_gene: TRBV14; abundance: -; CDR3nt: TGTGTCAGCAGCCAAGATGCCAGCTCCTACGAGCAGTACTTC; CDR3aa: CVSSQDASSYEQYF
j_gene: TRBJ1-3; d_gene: -; v_gene: TRBV14; abundance: many; CDR3nt: TGTGCCAGCAGCCAGGGAAACACCATATATTTT; CDR3aa: CASSQGNTIYF
j_gene: TRBJ1-2; d_gene: -; v_gene: TRBV12-5; abundance: many; CDR3nt: TGTGCTAGTGGTTTTAAGCGGCGGGACTATGGCTACACCTTC; CDR3aa: CASGFKRRDYGYTF
j_gene: TRBJ2-4; d_gene: -; v_gene: TRBV12-3/TRBV12-4; abundance: many; CDR3nt: TGTGCCAGCAGTTCGGAGCGCCGGGGAGCCAAAAACATTCAGTACTTC; CDR3aa: CASSSERRGAKNIQYF
j_gene: TRBJ1-1; d_gene: -; v_gene: TRBV20-1; abundance: many; CDR3nt: TGCAGTGCTATGTTGGGGGACACTGAAGCTTTCTTT; CDR3aa: CSAMLGDTEAFF
j_gene: TRBJ1-3; d_gene: TRBD1; v_gene: TRBV12-3/TRBV12-4; abundance: -; CDR3nt: TGTGCCAGCACTCGGGACAGCACCGACTCTGGAAACACCATATATTTT; CDR3aa: CASTRDSTDSGNTIYF
j_gene: TRBJ1-1; d_gene: -; v_gene: TRBV15; abundance: many; CDR3nt: TGTGCCACCAGCAGAGCCCGGACATTGGGGGTGAACACTGAAGCTTTCTTT; CDR3aa: CATSRARTLGVNTEAFF
j_gene: TRBJ2-6; d_gene: -; v_gene: TRBV28; abundance: many; CDR3nt: TGTGCCAGCAGCACCCTTTGGGGAGGGGCCAACGTCCTGACTTTC; CDR3aa: CASSTLWGGANVLTF
j_gene: TRBJ1-2; d_gene: -; v_gene: TRBV11-2; abundance: many; CDR3nt: TGTGCCAGCAGCTCCAAAGGGAGGGGTAACTATGGCTACACCTTC; CDR3aa: CASSSKGRGNYGYTF
j_gene: TRBJ2-5; d_gene: -; v_gene: TRBV6-1; abundance: many; CDR3nt: TGTGCCAGCAGACGTACAGGGTCTGGGGAGGAGACCCAGTACTTC; CDR3aa: CASRRTGSGEETQYF
j_gene: TRBJ1-2; d_gene: TRBD1; v_gene: TRBV5-1; abundance: many; CDR3nt: TGCGCCAGCAGCACCAAGGGGGCCGCAGGACCTTATGGCTACACCTTC; CDR3aa: CASSTKGAAGPYGYTF
j_gene: TRBJ1-5; d_gene: -; v_gene: TRBV28; abundance: many; CDR3nt: TGTGCCAGCAGTTTTTGGGGGGGTGGCAATCAGCCCCAGCATTTT; CDR3aa: CASSFWGGGNQPQHF
j_gene: TRBJ1-1; d_gene: -; v_gene: TRBV6-5; abundance: many; CDR3nt: TGTGCCAGCTCACGGGCGGTAGGGTGGGAGGCTTTCTTT; CDR3aa: CASSRAVGWEAFF
j_gene: TRBJ2-7; d_gene: TRBD1; v_gene: TRBV12-3/TRBV12-4; abundance: -; CDR3nt: TGTGCCAGCACCTCCGGGACAGGCCCCTACGAGCAGTACTTC; CDR3aa: CASTSGTGPYEQYF
j_gene: TRBJ1-2; d_gene: -; v_gene: TRBV12-3/TRBV12-4; abundance: many; CDR3nt: TGTGCCAGCAGTTTAAGGGCAGGCACGGGGTATGGCTACACCTTC; CDR3aa: CASSLRAGTGYGYTF
j_gene: TRBJ1-5; d_gene: -; v_gene: TRBV28; abundance: -; CDR3nt: TGTGCCAGCAGTTTACGTGGTCGGTATCAGCCCCAGCATTTT; CDR3aa: CASSLRGRYQPQHF
j_gene: TRBJ2-5; d_gene: TRBD1; v_gene: TRBV27; abundance: many; CDR3nt: TGTGCCAGCAGTTCGACAGGGTTGGAGACCCAGTACTTC; CDR3aa: CASSSTGLETQYF
j_gene: TRBJ1-3; d_gene: -; v_gene: TRBV30; abundance: few; CDR3nt: TGTGCCTGGCCCTCTGGAAACACCATATATTTT; CDR3aa: CAWPSGNTIYF
j_gene: TRBJ1-1; d_gene: -; v_gene: TRBV7-9; abundance: -; CDR3nt: TGTGCCAGCAGCTTAGGTGTCAGGCGAGCCGAAGCTTTCTTT; CDR3aa: CASSLGVRRAEAFF
j_gene: TRBJ1-2; d_gene: -; v_gene: TRBV11-2; abundance: many; CDR3nt: TGTGCCAGCAGTCTCTCCGGCAGGGATGGCTACACCTTC; CDR3aa: CASSLSGRDGYTF
j_gene: TRBJ2-5; d_gene: -; v_gene: TRBV28; abundance: few; CDR3nt: TGTGCCAGCACCCACCCGGGGGGCGGGAAGACCCAGTACTTC; CDR3aa: CASTHPGGGKTQYF
j_gene: TRBJ1-1; d_gene: -; v_gene: TRBV6-1; abundance: many; CDR3nt: TGTGCCAGCAGAAACAGGAGGCGGGGGACTGAAGCTTTCTTT; CDR3aa: CASRNRRRGTEAFF
j_gene: TRBJ1-1; d_gene: TRBD1; v_gene: TRBV6-1; abundance: many; CDR3nt: TGTGCCAGCAGGATACAGGGGACGAACACTGAAGCTTTCTTT; CDR3aa: CASRIQGTNTEAFF
j_gene: TRBJ1-1; d_gene: TRBD1; v_gene: TRBV27; abundance: many; CDR3nt: TGTGCCAGCGGTCGTAACAGGGGGGAGACTGAAGCTTTCTTT; CDR3aa: CASGRNRGETEAFF
j_gene: TRBJ2-2; d_gene: -; v_gene: TRBV12-3/TRBV12-4; abundance: -; CDR3nt: TGTGCCAGCAGTCCTCGGGGGACCCCGCGGGCCGGGGAGCTGTTTTTT; CDR3aa: CASSPRGTPRAGELFF
j_gene: TRBJ2-2; d_gene: -; v_gene: TRBV12-3/TRBV12-4; abundance: once; CDR3nt: TGTGCCAGCAGTCCTAGGACCCTATTCACCGGGGAGCTGTTTTTT; CDR3aa: CASSPRTLFTGELFF
j_gene: TRBJ2-7; d_gene: -; v_gene: TRBV5-1; abundance: few; CDR3nt: TGCGCCAGCAGCCCGACAGGATTTTCCTACGAGCAGTACTTC; CDR3aa: CASSPTGFSYEQYF
j_gene: TRBJ1-1; d_gene: -; v_gene: TRBV28; abundance: many; CDR3nt: TGTGCCAGCAGTTTGGCAGGGGATAGCACTGAAGCTTTCTTT; CDR3aa: CASSLAGDSTEAFF
j_gene: TRBJ2-2; d_gene: -; v_gene: TRBV7-9; abundance: many; CDR3nt: TGTGCCAGCAGCCCGGGTGGATCCGGGGAGCTGTTTTTT; CDR3aa: CASSPGGSGELFF
j_gene: TRBJ1-5; d_gene: -; v_gene: TRBV24-1; abundance: few; CDR3nt: TGTGCCACCAGTACTAGAAACAATCAGCCCCAGCATTTT; CDR3aa: CATSTRNNQPQHF